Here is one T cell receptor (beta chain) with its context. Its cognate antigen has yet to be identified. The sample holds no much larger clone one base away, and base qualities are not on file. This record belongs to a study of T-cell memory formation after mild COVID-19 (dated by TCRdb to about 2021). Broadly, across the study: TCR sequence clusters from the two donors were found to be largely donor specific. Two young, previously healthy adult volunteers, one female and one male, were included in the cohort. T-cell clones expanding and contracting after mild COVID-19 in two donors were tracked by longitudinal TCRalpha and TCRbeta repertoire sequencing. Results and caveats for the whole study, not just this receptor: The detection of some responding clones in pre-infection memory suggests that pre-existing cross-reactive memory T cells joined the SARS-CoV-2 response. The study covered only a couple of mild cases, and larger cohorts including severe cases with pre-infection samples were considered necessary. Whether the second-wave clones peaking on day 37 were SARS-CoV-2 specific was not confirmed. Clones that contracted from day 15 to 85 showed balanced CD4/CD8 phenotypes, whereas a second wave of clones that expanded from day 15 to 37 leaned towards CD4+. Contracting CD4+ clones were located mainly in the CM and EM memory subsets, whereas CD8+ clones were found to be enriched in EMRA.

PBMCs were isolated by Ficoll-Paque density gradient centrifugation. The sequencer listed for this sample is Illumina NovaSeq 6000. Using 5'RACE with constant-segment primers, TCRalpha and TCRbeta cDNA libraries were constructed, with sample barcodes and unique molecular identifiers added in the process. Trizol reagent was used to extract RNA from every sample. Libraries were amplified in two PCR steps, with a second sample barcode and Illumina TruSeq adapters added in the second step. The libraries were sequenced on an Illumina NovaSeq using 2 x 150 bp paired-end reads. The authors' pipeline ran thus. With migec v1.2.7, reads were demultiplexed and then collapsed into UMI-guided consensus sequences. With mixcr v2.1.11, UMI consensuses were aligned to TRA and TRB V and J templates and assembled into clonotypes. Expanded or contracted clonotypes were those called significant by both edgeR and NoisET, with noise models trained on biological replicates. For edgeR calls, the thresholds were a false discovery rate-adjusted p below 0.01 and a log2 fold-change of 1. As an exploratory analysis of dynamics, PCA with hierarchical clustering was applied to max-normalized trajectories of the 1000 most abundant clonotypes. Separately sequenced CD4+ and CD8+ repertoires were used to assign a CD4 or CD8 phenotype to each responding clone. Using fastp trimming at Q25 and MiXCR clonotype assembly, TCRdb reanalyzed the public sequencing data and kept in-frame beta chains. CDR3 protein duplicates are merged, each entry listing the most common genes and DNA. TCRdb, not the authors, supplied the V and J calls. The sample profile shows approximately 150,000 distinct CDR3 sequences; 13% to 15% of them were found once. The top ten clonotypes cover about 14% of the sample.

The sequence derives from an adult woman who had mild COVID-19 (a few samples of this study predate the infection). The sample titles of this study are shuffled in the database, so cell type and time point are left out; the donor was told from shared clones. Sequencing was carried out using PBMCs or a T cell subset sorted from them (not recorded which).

The CDR3 corresponds to CASSVVAGTSGANTGELFF. The nucleotides are TGTGCCAGCAGCGTAGTAGCGGGGACTAGCGGTGCGAACACCGGGGAGCTGTTTTTT. The rearrangement joined TRBV9 to TRBJ2-2; 11 bases in the middle match TRBD2. In the germline V gene, CDR1 corresponds to SGDLS and CDR2 to YYNGEE. The CDR3 holds 19 amino acids from the cysteine to the phenylalanine. The kept DNA is CDR3 alone, 57 bases in frame from the first base. The germline V and J ends show losses of 0 bases and 0 bases respectively, and no gene match explains 7 bases of the junction.